The T cell receptor beta chain described here comes from a study of cytomegalovirus exposure and HLA in healthy donors. Study-wide results and limits: Prediction of most subjects' HLA-A and HLA-B alleles by TCR beta sequences was reportedly accurate.

Trimming stripped 1 base from V and 0 bases from J, with 6 bases between. The germline V gene has CDR1 LGHNA and CDR2 YNFKEQ. CDR3 length: 15 amino acids. As concerns this clone: Its matching antigen is unknown.

The PCR made use of 60 Vbeta and 13 Jbeta primers. The table came from immunoSEQ multiplex PCR; TCRdb's copy has only in-frame clones and leaves some out. The sample shows some 170,000 clones, 75% to 80% of them seen only once. The sample consisted of PBMCs. This TCR came from a female donor in good health and CMV-seronegative. The rearrangement joins TRBV4-2 to TRBJ2-2; D remains ambiguous. CDR3 sequence: CASSQVRSNTGELFF. The CDR3 bases are TGTGCCAGCAGCCAAGTTCGGTCGAACACCGGGGAGCTGTTTTTT.